This passage covers 28 T cell receptor beta chains from one sample sequenced in a study of blood T cell repertoires in COVID-19. The assay was immunoSEQ multiplex PCR, and TCRdb's table has in-frame clones only and misses some. The table has 70,000 or so clones, around nine tenths seen once. The sample taken for sequencing was peripheral blood. All receptors derive from a woman aged 80 or over with active or convalescent COVID-19.

J is TRBJ1-1 and V is TRBV18, with a weak D call TRBD1 (6 bases). The CDR3 sequence is 15 residues long. The germline V gene has CDR1 KGHSH and CDR2 LQKENI. V lost 1 base and J lost 1, with 10 bases in between. Written as DNA, the CDR3 is TGTGCCAGCTCACCACTTGGACAGCAGAACACTGAAGCTTTCTTT. Its translation is CASSPLGQQNTEAFF.

V gene TRBV7-8 combines with J gene TRBJ1-1; D not resolved. Germline values: CDR1 SGHVS, CDR2 FQNEAQ. This CDR3 has 13 residues. V gave up 0 bases and J gave up 4 bases, with 6 bases separating them. CDR3 sequence reads: CASSLAEGTEAFF. CDR3 sequence (DNA): TGTGCCAGCAGCTTAGCGGAGGGCACTGAAGCTTTCTTT.

This clone is a singleton in its sample. The V and J genes are TRBV28 and TRBJ2-1; 13 bases line up with TRBD2. This CDR3 is built from 15 residues. Trimming removed 6 bases from V and 6 bases from J; junction bases left unmatched: 5. The germline V gene encodes CDR1 MDHEN and CDR2 SYDVKM. DNA for the CDR3: TGTGCCAGCAGGCCGGGACTAGCGGGGCCCAATGAGCAGTTCTTC. It translates to CASRPGLAGPNEQFF.

The V call is TRBV6-6, the J call TRBJ1-3, with 7 bases aligning to TRBD1. Germline CDR1 reads MNHNY; CDR2 reads SVGAGI (reference sequence). The CDR3 is made up of 14 amino acids. The V segment lost 9 bases and the J segment 7 bases; nucleotides outside the gene matches: 12. The CDR3 reads CASRPPTGRNTIYF. CDR3 nucleotide sequence: TGTGCCAGTAGACCGCCGACAGGGCGGAACACCATATATTTT.

The genes are TRBV19 and TRBJ2-7, with no clear D. The CDR3 sequence is 11 residues long. V was cut by 5 bases and J by 3 bases, with 5 bases left in between. Germline loops: CDR1 LNHDA, CDR2 SQIVND (reference sequence). CDR3 DNA: TGTGCCAGTAGTGACTTCTACGAGCAGTACTTC. Translation gives CASSDFYEQYF.

This chain joins TRBV10-2 and TRBJ1-5, with 9 bases matching TRBD1. The CDR3 is made up of 18 amino acids. V trimming: 3 bases; J trimming: 0 bases; junction bases outside the gene matches: 9. Germline V gives CDR1 WSHSY, CDR2 SAAADI. CDR3 nucleotides: TGCGCCAGCAGTGATCTGGACAGGGGTTCGGATAGCAATCAGCCCCAGCATTTT. It encodes CASSDLDRGSDSNQPQHF.

The chain couples TRBV6-6 to TRBJ1-1, with D possibly being TRBD1 (6 bases). Germline V gene sequence: CDR1 MNHNY, CDR2 SVGAGI (reference sequence). The CDR3 runs to 12 residues. Trimming removed 4 bases from V and 5 bases from J, with 8 bases in between. The CDR3 spells CASSWQGTEAFF. The CDR3 DNA reads TGTGCCAGCAGTTGGCAGGGGACTGAAGCTTTCTTT.

The chain has TRBV11-3 and TRBJ2-3; D is possibly TRBD1 (5 bases). The germline gives CDR1 SGHNT, CDR2 YENEEA. Trimming left V 4 bases short and J 1 base short, with 15 bases between. The CDR3 contains 16 residues. CDR3 loop: CASSSTSGWGTDTQYF. CDR3 sequence (DNA): TGTGCCAGCAGCTCCACATCAGGGTGGGGCACAGATACGCAGTATTTT.

CDR3 nucleotide sequence: TGTGCCAGCAGTGATGATAGCGGGGGCCTGGAGACCCAGTACTTC. Amino acid sequence: CASSDDSGGLETQYF. V and J are TRBV2 and TRBJ2-5, with TRBD2 identical over 9 bases. Germline-derived CDR1 and CDR2 are SNHLY and FYNNEI. The V segment lost 3 bases and the J segment 5 bases; nucleotides outside the gene matches: 7. This CDR3 has 15 amino acids.

The CDR3 DNA sequence: TGTGCCAGCAGTGACAGGGTGAATCAGCCCCAGCATTTT. Its translation: CASSDRVNQPQHF. The rearrangement uses TRBV27 and TRBJ1-5; the match to TRBD1 covers 7 bases. Germline values: CDR1 MNHEY, CDR2 SMNVEV (reference sequence). Germline trimming cut 5 bases from V and 4 bases from J; bases unmatched to any gene: 2. The CDR3 sequence is 13 residues long.

CDR3 residues: CASSIHGDYEQYF. Here the CDR3 DNA reads TGTGCCAGCAGCATCCACGGGGATTACGAGCAGTACTTC. The rearrangement uses TRBV5-5 and TRBJ2-7; D may be TRBD2 (5 bases). The CDR3 is 13 residues long. The V end was cut by 4 bases, the J end by 4 bases, with 12 bases between. Germline V lookup: CDR1 SGHKS, CDR2 YYEKEE (reference sequence).

The chain has TRBV5-6 and TRBJ1-2, with a tentative D call TRBD1 (6 bases). V was clipped by 9 bases and J by 8 bases, with 17 bases between them. CDR3 length: 12 residues. Germline CDR1 SGHDT, CDR2 YYEEEE. The CDR3 region has the DNA TGTGCCACCACTACAGGGTTGGGAGGCTACACCTTC. This gives the protein CATTTGLGGYTF.

This chain uses TRBV7-3 with TRBJ2-3; TRBD2 matches at 8 bases. The CDR3 contains 16 residues. CDR1 and CDR2 (germline): SGHTA, FQGTGA. V shed 5 bases and J 0 bases; nucleotides not matched to a gene: 7. This CDR3 is CASSLFVAGSTDTQYF. The CDR3 DNA sequence: TGTGCCAGCAGCCTCTTTGTAGCGGGGAGCACAGATACGCAGTATTTT.

The chain couples TRBV18 to TRBJ1-6; D is possibly TRBD1 (5 bases). The CDR3 runs 16 residues. V was clipped by 2 bases and J by 4 bases, with 12 bases between them. Germline V gene sequence: CDR1 KGHSH, CDR2 LQKENI. The CDR3 here is CASSPVGVQYNSPLHF. The CDR3, as DNA: TGTGCCAGCTCACCAGTAGGGGTACAATATAATTCACCCCTCCACTTT.

The chain has TRBV10-3 and TRBJ2-2; 7 nucleotides align to TRBD2. The V segment lost 6 bases and the J segment 3 bases; nucleotides outside the gene matches: 4. The CDR3 runs 14 residues. CDR1 is ENHRY and CDR2 is SYGVKD in the germline V gene. CDR3 sequence reads: CAIRSAGYTGELFF. In DNA, the CDR3 is TGTGCCATCAGGTCAGCGGGGTACACCGGGGAGCTGTTTTTT.

The table lists this clone with a count of one. The chain uses TRBV9 and TRBJ1-3; 7 nucleotides match TRBD1. Germline CDR1 and CDR2: SGDLS and YYNGEE. CDR3 length: 15 amino acids. V was pared by 4 bases and J by 0 bases, with 4 bases of the junction left unmatched. The CDR3 here is CASSPRDSSGNTIYF. The CDR3 coding sequence is TGTGCCAGCAGCCCCCGGGACAGCTCTGGAAACACCATATATTTT.

The genes are TRBV9 and TRBJ2-3, with 8 bases that match TRBD2. The germline gives CDR1 SGDLS, CDR2 YYNGEE. J was trimmed by 4 bases and V by 0 bases; bases with no gene match: 19. The CDR3 is made up of 20 amino acids. CDR3 sequence (DNA): TGTGCCAGCAGCGTAGCTGCCCGAACCCCCTACCGGGGGGGTTCAGATACGCAGTATTTT. It translates to CASSVAARTPYRGGSDTQYF.

This clone was observed once. The V and J genes are TRBV7-6 and TRBJ2-5; 11 nucleotides align to TRBD2. From germline, CDR1 is SGHVS and CDR2 FNYEAQ. This CDR3 region has 16 residues. The trim removed 5 bases at V and 9 bases at J, leaving 14 bases unmatched. Here the CDR3 DNA reads TGTGCCAGCAGCAATACCGGGACTAGCGGTGGGGGGTCCCAGTACTTC. Amino acid sequence: CASSNTGTSGGGSQYF.

The chain uses TRBV7-2 and TRBJ1-1; D might be TRBD1 (5 bases). V was trimmed by 1 base and J by 5 bases, leaving 20 bases between them. The CDR3 totals 17 residues. The germline CDR1 and CDR2 sequences are SGHTA and FQGNSA. The CDR3 coding sequence is TGTGCCAGCAGCTTAGTGGGTGTAATCGGGGGATGGACTGAAGCTTTCTTT. Translation: CASSLVGVIGGWTEAFF. Supplemented by reference TRBV7-2 and TRBJ1-1, the full variable domain reads GAGVSQSPSNKVTEKGKDVELRCDPISGHTALYWYRQSLGQGLEFLIYFQGNSAPDKSGLPSDRFSAERTGGSVSTLTIQRTQQEDSAVYLCASSLVGVIGGWTEAFFGQGTRLTVV.

The V call is TRBV6-5, the J call TRBJ1-1; 8 nucleotides align to TRBD1. Trimming at V came to 0 bases and at J to 7 bases, leaving 4 bases not matched to a gene. The CDR3 has 14 residues. CDR1 is MNHEY and CDR2 is SVGAGI in the germline V gene. The CDR3 sequence: CASSYSPGQGEAFF. CDR3 nucleotides: TGTGCCAGCAGTTACTCACCTGGACAGGGTGAAGCTTTCTTT.

This sequence joins TRBV2 and TRBJ2-7; 8 bases line up with TRBD2. V trimming: 9 bases; J trimming: 3 bases; junction bases outside the gene matches: 7. CDR1 SNHLY and CDR2 FYNNEI come from the germline V gene. The CDR3 length is 13 residues. CDR3 in DNA: TGTGCCAGGGGAGGGCTAGCGGGCTACGAGCAGTACTTC. Amino acids: CARGGLAGYEQYF.

This chain joins TRBV5-6 and TRBJ2-5; TRBD1 matches at 8 bases. This CDR3 is built from 16 residues. Germline V gene data show CDR1 as SGHDT and CDR2 as YYEEEE. The V segment lost 4 bases and the J segment 0 bases; nucleotides outside the gene matches: 8. The CDR3 sequence: CASSIGTGDNQETQYF. The CDR3 DNA is TGTGCCAGCAGCATCGGGACAGGTGATAACCAAGAGACCCAGTACTTC.

This clone occurred many times. V gene TRBV9 combines with J gene TRBJ1-3; D unclear. The CDR3 spans 14 residues. Trimming took off 4 bases at V and 0 bases at J, with 8 bases between the two ends. Germline CDR1 is SGDLS and CDR2 is YYNGEE. The CDR3: CASSFGDSGNTIYF. Written as DNA, the CDR3 is TGTGCCAGCAGCTTCGGTGACTCTGGAAACACCATATATTTT.

V and J are TRBV2 and TRBJ2-7; no firm D call. The CDR3 loop spans 13 amino acids. Germline lookup yields CDR1 SNHLY and CDR2 FYNNEI. The V end was cut by 3 bases, the J end by 2 bases, with 8 bases between. CDR3 amino acids: CASSDGFAYEQYF. CDR3 sequence (DNA): TGTGCCAGCAGTGACGGTTTCGCCTACGAGCAGTACTTC.

J is TRBJ2-3 and V is TRBV5-1; 7 bases are shared with TRBD2. CDR1 SGHRS and CDR2 YFSETQ come from the germline V gene. The CDR3 extends over 15 amino acids. Losses at the gene ends were 1 base for V and 2 bases for J; bases not matched to a gene: 4. CDR3 DNA: TGCGCCAGCAGCTTGTACGGGGGGACCACAGATACGCAGTATTTT. Protein product: CASSLYGGTTDTQYF.

The V call is TRBV5-1, the J call TRBJ2-1; 16 nucleotides agree with TRBD2. CDR1 is SGHRS and CDR2 is YFSETQ in the germline V gene. This CDR3 has 20 residues. With V trimmed by 4 bases and J by 8 bases, 18 bases remained unmatched. CDR3 loop: CASSRSIGTSGGADEDEQFF. DNA for the CDR3: TGCGCCAGCAGCCGATCAATCGGGACTAGCGGGGGGGCAGATGAGGATGAGCAGTTCTTC.

Comment on this clone: The sample contains more than one DNA sequence encoding this CDR3. In DNA, the CDR3 is TGTGCCAGCAGCTTGGGAGGCTCTGGAAACACCATATATTTT. Its translation is CASSLGGSGNTIYF. The chain couples TRBV7-2 to TRBJ1-3, with unresolved D. V lost 3 bases, J lost 0 bases, and 6 bases lay in between. The CDR3 runs 14 residues. Germline CDR1 is SGHTA and CDR2 is FQGNSA. The variable domain in full, completed from reference TRBV7-2 and TRBJ1-3, reads GAGVSQSPSNKVTEKGKDVELRCDPISGHTALYWYRQSLGQGLEFLIYFQGNSAPDKSGLPSDRFSAERTGGSVSTLTIQRTQQEDSAVYLCASSLGGSGNTIYFGEGSWLTVV.

This clone has just a few counts. The chain joins TRBV9 to TRBJ2-5, with D possibly matching TRBD1 (6 bases). There are 13 residues in the CDR3. The V end was cut by 3 bases, the J end by 4 bases, with 10 bases between. Per the germline V gene, CDR1 is SGDLS and CDR2 is YYNGEE. CDR3 bases: TGTGCCAGCAGCGAGGGACAATCAGAGACCCAGTACTTC. As protein: CASSEGQSETQYF.